The T cell receptor (beta chain) under discussion was sequenced for a study of blood T cell repertoires in COVID-19. Study-wide background: The samples span acute and convalescent COVID-19 from the United States, Italy and Spain. T cells, B-cell-depleted T cells, or PBMCs supplied cDNA or gDNA.

In the original processing: Reference gene primer amplification yielded estimated nucleated cell counts. Libraries were prepared by immunoSEQ multiplex PCR; TCRdb keeps only in-frame clonotypes and omits some of them. Clonal size and the V and J genes are those of that table, whereas D and trimming came from the DNA. Seen here are 150,000 to 200,000 clones, 90% observed once, and the top ten hold 18%. This CDR3 region has 14 residues. Germline CDR1 and CDR2: WNHNN and SYGVQD (reference sequence). The J segment lost 2 bases and the V segment lost 5 bases, leaving 4 bases of the junction unmatched. The chain carries TRBV10-1 and TRBJ2-3, with TRBD2 identical over 7 bases. The sequenced sample was peripheral blood. The origin of this receptor is a man in his 60s with active or convalescent COVID-19. The chain's CDR3 is CASSTGTTTDTQYF. In DNA form, the CDR3 reads TGCGCCAGCAGTACCGGGACTACCACAGATACGCAGTATTTT.